This T cell receptor beta chain is from a study of shared clonotypes between healthy human individuals. Positive CCR7 selection of CD45RO-negative cells yielded the naive CD8 cells, and terminally differentiated effector memory CD45RA+ cells were excluded. Sequencing was performed with immunoSEQ multiplex PCR; in TCRdb, only in-frame clones are kept and a portion is missing. This table has millions of clones, roughly 94% appearing once. Trimming at V came to 2 bases and at J to 5 bases, leaving 8 bases not matched to a gene. The V gene's germline CDR1 is WNHNN and CDR2 SYGVQD (reference sequence). This CDR3 contains 17 residues.

The chain uses TRBV10-1 and TRBJ2-2, with 10 bases matching TRBD2. What was sequenced was naive CD8+ T cells sorted from blood. The sequence was collected from a man aged 18 to 29 in good health. This chain's CDR3 is CASSETASGSNTGELFF. DNA of the CDR3: TGCGCCAGCAGTGAGACAGCTAGCGGGAGTAATACCGGGGAGCTGTTTTTT.